A selection of T cell receptor beta chains follows, all from one sample in a study of blood T cells in healthy people across ages. TCRdb reprocessed the 5' RACE reads via MiXCR and lists one record per CDR3 protein. The sample lists around 780,000 distinct CDR3 sequences; about a quarter were seen once. These data also formed part of another study, on T cells of mothers and their children.

The sample taken for sequencing was blood. All receptors come from a boy younger than 18 in good health. Each CDR3 is given with its conserved first and last residue. D genes are given only for firm matches. Where a row states a size, it is once, few, many or the class of an expanded clone; other rows omit it.

cdr3_nt cdr3_aa v_call d_call clone_size j_call
TGTGCCATCCTGCGAGCGGGGGCCAGAAATGAGCAGTTCTTC CAILRAGARNEQFF TRBV2 TRBD2 . TRBJ2-1
TGCAGTGCTGGACTAGGGGAGATGTACCAAGAGACCCAGTACTTC CSAGLGEMYQETQYF TRBV20-1 TRBD2 few TRBJ2-5
TGCGCCAGCAGCTTGGGATGGACTAGCGGGGACCAAGAGACCCAGTACTTC CASSLGWTSGDQETQYF TRBV5-1 TRBD2 few TRBJ2-5
TGTGCCAGCAGCTTAGTTTTCAGCGGGGGCACAGATACGCAGTATTTT CASSLVFSGGTDTQYF TRBV7-3 TRBD2 . TRBJ2-3
TGTGCCAGCAGCTTAACGGGGGATCGCTACAATGAGCAGTTCTTC CASSLTGDRYNEQFF TRBV7-3 . few TRBJ2-1
TGTGCCAGCAGCTTAGGGGGGTACTACTACAATGAGCAGTTCTTC CASSLGGYYYNEQFF TRBV7-8 . . TRBJ2-1
TGTGCCAGCAGCCATACAGACGAGCAGTACTTC CASSHTDEQYF TRBV3-1 . few TRBJ2-7
TGCGCCACCGAGTTGGGGGGGGAGCTGTTTTTT CATELGGELFF TRBV4-1 . few TRBJ2-2
TGCAGCGTTTTAGCCGACAGGGGGCGAACAGATACGCAGTATTTT CSVLADRGRTDTQYF TRBV29-1 TRBD1 once TRBJ2-3
TGTGCCAGCAGCTCCCTGGGGATTCAAGAGACCCAGTACTTC CASSSLGIQETQYF TRBV13 . . TRBJ2-5
TGTGCCAGCAGTTCCATGGGGGGGGCCTACGAGCAGTACTTC CASSSMGGAYEQYF TRBV28 TRBD2 . TRBJ2-7
TGCGCCAGCAGCCCCTGGACCTCCCACTCCTACAATGAGCAGTTCTTC CASSPWTSHSYNEQFF TRBV5-1 . few TRBJ2-1
TGTGCCAGCTCCCGGGGAAACATTCAGTACTTC CASSRGNIQYF TRBV3-1 . few TRBJ2-4
TGCAGCGCCGAGGGTGGGGGGAGCTACGAGCAGTACTTC CSAEGGGSYEQYF TRBV29-1 . . TRBJ2-7
TGCAGTGTGTCTCTACGCACCGGAGAGCTGTTTTTT CSVSLRTGELFF TRBV20-1 . once TRBJ2-2
TGTGCCAGCAGTCCCCTGCGGGGGGCCACCGAGACCCAGTACTTC CASSPLRGATETQYF TRBV2 TRBD2 . TRBJ2-5
TGTGCCTGGACCTATCCCATAGCCAAAAACATTCAGTACTTC CAWTYPIAKNIQYF TRBV30 . once TRBJ2-4
TGTGCCAGCAGTCGCGGACAGGGCGGGGGCACTGAAGCTTTCTTT CASSRGQGGGTEAFF TRBV2 TRBD1 few TRBJ1-1
TGTGCCAGCAGCAGGAGGACGGCGAGCTCCTACGAGCAGTACTTC CASSRRTASSYEQYF TRBV5-6 . few TRBJ2-7
TGTGCCATCAGTGATCAGGGGGCGACCAAAAACATTCAGTACTTC CAISDQGATKNIQYF TRBV10-3 TRBD1 many TRBJ2-4
TGTGCCAGCAGTTTAAGGTTAATCGGGACAACGAACACTGAAGCTTTCTTT CASSLRLIGTTNTEAFF TRBV12-3/TRBV12-4 . once TRBJ1-1
TGCGCCAGCAGCTTGGATCTTGGTGGTAGCGGGGAGCTGTTTTTT CASSLDLGGSGELFF TRBV5-1 . few TRBJ2-2
TGTGCCAGCAGCCAAGATCTGGGAGCGGATACGCAGTATTTT CASSQDLGADTQYF TRBV14 . few TRBJ2-3
TGTGCCAGCAGCGACAGGGTTGGGGGCCAAGAGACCCAGTACTTC CASSDRVGGQETQYF TRBV6-2/TRBV6-3 TRBD1 . TRBJ2-5
TGTGCCAGCCCCGGCGCAGACTATGGCTACACCTTC CASPGADYGYTF TRBV7-9 . . TRBJ1-2
TGTGCCAGCAGCTTAACGGGGACTAGCGGGAGTAAGCAGTTCTTC CASSLTGTSGSKQFF TRBV7-3 TRBD2 . TRBJ2-1
TGCAGTGCTCGCCCTTGGGGACTCTCTGGGGCCAACGTCCTGACTTTC CSARPWGLSGANVLTF TRBV20-1 . . TRBJ2-6
TGCAGTGCTAGCGATCTCTCCTACGAGCAGTACTTC CSASDLSYEQYF TRBV20-1 . . TRBJ2-7
TGTGCCAGCGGGGCGATTATCTATGGCTACACCTTC CASGAIIYGYTF TRBV21-1 . . TRBJ1-2
TGCGCCAGCAGCCCTTTGGCCCAGGGGAGAAACACCATATATTTT CASSPLAQGRNTIYF TRBV4-1 . . TRBJ1-3
TGCAGTGCTAGAGATCTCGGGGGACAGGGGAGGGAAAAACTGTTTTTT CSARDLGGQGREKLFF TRBV20-1 TRBD1 . TRBJ1-4
TGTGCCAGCAGTTTATCAGTCGGACAGGGTTCCTACGGGCAGTACTTC CASSLSVGQGSYGQYF TRBV27 TRBD1 few TRBJ2-5
TGCAGTGCTAGTGGGGGATTCGCCTACGAGCAGTACTTC CSASGGFAYEQYF TRBV20-1 . few TRBJ2-7
TGTGCCAGCAGCCAACTATTTGTCGGGGAGCTGTTTTTT CASSQLFVGELFF TRBV3-1 . many TRBJ2-2
TGCGCCAGCAGCTCTGGACAGGACTTCAACGAGCAGTACTTC CASSSGQDFNEQYF TRBV5-1 TRBD1 . TRBJ2-7
TGTGCCAGCAGTGTATCCGGGACAGGGGCCTTCACCCTCCACTTT CASSVSGTGAFTLHF TRBV6-1 TRBD1 . TRBJ1-6
TGTGCCAGCAGCGTAGGGAGGCGCGAAGAGACCCAGTACTTC CASSVGRREETQYF TRBV9 . . TRBJ2-5
TGTGCCAGCAGCCGAACAATAGGGACGCTCGAAGCTTTCTTT CASSRTIGTLEAFF TRBV3-1 . once TRBJ1-1
TGTGCCAGCGAACGGGGCCCCTACGAGCAGTACTTC CASERGPYEQYF TRBV28 . few TRBJ2-7
TGCAGCGGCCAGGACGGAGACACTGAAGCTTTCTTT CSGQDGDTEAFF TRBV29-1 . few TRBJ1-1
TGTGCCAGCAGTTTACTTCTCAGAGAGGGGACGCAGTATTTT CASSLLLREGTQYF TRBV28 . . TRBJ2-3
TGTGCCAGCAGTTGCTCGATTTCCACTGAAGCTTTCTTT CASSCSISTEAFF TRBV6-5 . . TRBJ1-1
TGCGCCAGCAGCCAAGATCCTAGCCCATCCTACGAGCAGTACTTC CASSQDPSPSYEQYF TRBV4-3 . few TRBJ2-7
TGTGCCAGCGGCTTAGGAGGGGCCCGTCTCTATGGCTACACCTTC CASGLGGARLYGYTF TRBV7-9 . . TRBJ1-2
TGTGCCAGCAGCGCTACCCCAGGGGGCGGGGATACGCAGTATTTT CASSATPGGGDTQYF TRBV7-9 TRBD1 few TRBJ2-3
TGTGCCAGCACCTCGTGGGGGGCATCCTACGAGCAGTACTTC CASTSWGASYEQYF TRBV12-3/TRBV12-4 . . TRBJ2-7